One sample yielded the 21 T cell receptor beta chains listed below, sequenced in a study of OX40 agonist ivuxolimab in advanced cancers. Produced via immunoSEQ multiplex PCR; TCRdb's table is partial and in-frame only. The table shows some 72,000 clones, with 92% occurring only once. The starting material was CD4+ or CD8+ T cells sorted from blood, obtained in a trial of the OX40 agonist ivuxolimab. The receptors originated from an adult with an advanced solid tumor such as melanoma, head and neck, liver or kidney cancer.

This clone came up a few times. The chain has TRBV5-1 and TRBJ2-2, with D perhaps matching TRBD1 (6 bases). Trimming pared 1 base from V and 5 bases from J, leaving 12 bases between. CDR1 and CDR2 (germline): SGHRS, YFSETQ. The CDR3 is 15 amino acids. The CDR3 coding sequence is TGCGCCAGCAGCTTGTCTTGGGGGCCAACCGGGGAGCTGTTTTTT. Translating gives CASSLSWGPTGELFF.

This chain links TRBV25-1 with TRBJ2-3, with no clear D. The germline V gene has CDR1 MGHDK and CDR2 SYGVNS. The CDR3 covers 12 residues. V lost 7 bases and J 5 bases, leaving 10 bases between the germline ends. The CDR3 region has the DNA TGTGCCAGCAAGTGGATGGGAGATACGCAGTATTTT. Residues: CASKWMGDTQYF.

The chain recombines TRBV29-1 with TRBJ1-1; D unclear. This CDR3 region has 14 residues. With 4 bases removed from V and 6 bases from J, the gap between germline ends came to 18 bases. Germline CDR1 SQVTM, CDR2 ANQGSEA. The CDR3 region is CSVVKTLQSAEAFF. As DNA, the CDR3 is TGCAGCGTTGTAAAAACTTTACAATCCGCTGAAGCTTTCTTT.

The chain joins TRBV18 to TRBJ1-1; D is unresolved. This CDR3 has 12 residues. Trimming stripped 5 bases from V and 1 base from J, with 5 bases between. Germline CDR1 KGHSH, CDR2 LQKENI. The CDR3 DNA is TGTGCCAGCTCAACGGCGAACACTGAAGCTTTCTTT. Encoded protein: CASSTANTEAFF. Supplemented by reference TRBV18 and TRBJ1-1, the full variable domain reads NAGVMQNPRHLVRRRGQEARLRCSPMKGHSHVYWYRQLPEEGLKFMVYLQKENIIDESGMPKERFSAEFPKEGPSILRIQQVVRGDSAAYFCASSTANTEAFFGQGTRLTVV.

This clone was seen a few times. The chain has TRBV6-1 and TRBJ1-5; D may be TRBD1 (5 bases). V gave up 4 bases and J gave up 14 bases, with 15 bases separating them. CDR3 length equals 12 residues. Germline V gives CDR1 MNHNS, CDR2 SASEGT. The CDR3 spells CASSASGTSKHF. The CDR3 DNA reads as TGTGCCAGCAGTGCCTCCGGGACCTCGAAGCATTTT.

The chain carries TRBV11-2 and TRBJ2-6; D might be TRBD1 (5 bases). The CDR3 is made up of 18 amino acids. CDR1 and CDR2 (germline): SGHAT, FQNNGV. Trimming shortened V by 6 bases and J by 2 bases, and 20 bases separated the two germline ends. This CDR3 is CASRPSLRVSPGANVLTF. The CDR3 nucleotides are TGTGCCAGCAGGCCGTCCCTCAGGGTGTCTCCTGGGGCCAACGTCCTGACTTTC. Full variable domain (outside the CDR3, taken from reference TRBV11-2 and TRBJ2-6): EAGVAQSPRYKIIEKRQSVAFWCNPISGHATLYWYQQILGQGPKLLIQFQNNGVVDDSQLPKDRFSAERLKGVDSTLKIQPAKLEDSAVYLCASRPSLRVSPGANVLTFGAGSRLTVL.

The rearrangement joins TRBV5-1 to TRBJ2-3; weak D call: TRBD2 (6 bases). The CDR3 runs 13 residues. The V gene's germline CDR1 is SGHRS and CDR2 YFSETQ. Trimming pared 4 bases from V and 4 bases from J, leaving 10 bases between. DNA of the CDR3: TGCGCCAGCAGCCTGGGGAGGCCAGATACGCAGTATTTT. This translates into CASSLGRPDTQYF.

The CDR3 spells CASSLRGSTYEQYF. The DNA of the CDR3 is TGTGCCAGCAGCTTAAGGGGGAGTACGTACGAGCAGTACTTC. V is TRBV7-9 and J is TRBJ2-7; the D gene is possibly TRBD1 (6 bases). The V end lost 2 bases, the J end lost 4 bases, and 12 bases lay between the germline ends. CDR3 size: 14 residues. Germline CDR1 SEHNR, CDR2 FQNEAQ (reference sequence).

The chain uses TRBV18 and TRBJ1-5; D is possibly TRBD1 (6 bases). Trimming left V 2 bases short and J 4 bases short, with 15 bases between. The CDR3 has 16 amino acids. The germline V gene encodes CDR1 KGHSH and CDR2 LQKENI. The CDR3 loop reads CASSPWGGLNNQPQHF. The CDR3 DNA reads TGTGCCAGCTCACCATGGGGGGGCCTCAATAATCAGCCCCAGCATTTT.

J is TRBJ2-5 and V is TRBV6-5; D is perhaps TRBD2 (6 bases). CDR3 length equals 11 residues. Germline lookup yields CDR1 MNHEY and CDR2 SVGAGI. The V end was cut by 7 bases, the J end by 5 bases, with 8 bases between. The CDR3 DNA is TGTGCCAGCACTAGCGTTGAGACCCAGTACTTC. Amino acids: CASTSVETQYF.

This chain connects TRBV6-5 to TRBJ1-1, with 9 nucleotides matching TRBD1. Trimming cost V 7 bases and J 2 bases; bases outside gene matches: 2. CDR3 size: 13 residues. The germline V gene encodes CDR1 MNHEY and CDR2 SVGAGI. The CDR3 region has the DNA TGTGCCAGCACGGGACAGGGAAACACTGAAGCTTTCTTT. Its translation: CASTGQGNTEAFF.

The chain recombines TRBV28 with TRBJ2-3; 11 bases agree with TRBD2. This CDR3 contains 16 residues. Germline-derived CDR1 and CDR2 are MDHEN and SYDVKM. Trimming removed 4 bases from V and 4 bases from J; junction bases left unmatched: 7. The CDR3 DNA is TGTGCCAGCAGTTCTACGACTAGCGGGATCCCAGATACGCAGTATTTT. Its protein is CASSSTTSGIPDTQYF.

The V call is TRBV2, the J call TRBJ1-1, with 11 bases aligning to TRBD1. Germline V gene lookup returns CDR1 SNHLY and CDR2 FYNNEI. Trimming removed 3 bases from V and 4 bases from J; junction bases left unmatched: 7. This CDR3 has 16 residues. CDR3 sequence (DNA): TGTGCCAGCAGTGACCTCTTCGGGACAGGGGGCACTGAAGCTTTCTTT. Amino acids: CASSDLFGTGGTEAFF.

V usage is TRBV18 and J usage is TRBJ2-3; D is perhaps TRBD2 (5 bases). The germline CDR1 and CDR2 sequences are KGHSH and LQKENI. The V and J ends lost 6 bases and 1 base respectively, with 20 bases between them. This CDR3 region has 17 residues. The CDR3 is CASSVNQWEQGTDTQYF. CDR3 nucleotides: TGTGCCAGCTCCGTTAACCAGTGGGAGCAGGGCACAGATACGCAGTATTTT.

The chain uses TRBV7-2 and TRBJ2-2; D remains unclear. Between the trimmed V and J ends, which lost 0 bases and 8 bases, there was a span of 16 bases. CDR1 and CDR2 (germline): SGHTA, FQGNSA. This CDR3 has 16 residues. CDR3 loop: CASSLAHRAPPGELFF. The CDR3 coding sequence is TGTGCCAGCAGCTTAGCGCACAGAGCCCCACCAGGGGAGCTGTTTTTT. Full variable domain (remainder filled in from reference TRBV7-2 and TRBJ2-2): GAGVSQSPSNKVTEKGKDVELRCDPISGHTALYWYRQSLGQGLEFLIYFQGNSAPDKSGLPSDRFSAERTGGSVSTLTIQRTQQEDSAVYLCASSLAHRAPPGELFFGEGSRLTVL.

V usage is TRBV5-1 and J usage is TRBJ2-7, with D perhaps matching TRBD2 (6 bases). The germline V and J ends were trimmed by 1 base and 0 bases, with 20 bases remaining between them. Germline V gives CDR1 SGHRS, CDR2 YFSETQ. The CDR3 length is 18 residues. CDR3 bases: TGCGCCAGCAGCTTGTCCCTTGGAGGTAGCGGATTCTCCTACGAGCAGTACTTC. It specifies CASSLSLGGSGFSYEQYF.

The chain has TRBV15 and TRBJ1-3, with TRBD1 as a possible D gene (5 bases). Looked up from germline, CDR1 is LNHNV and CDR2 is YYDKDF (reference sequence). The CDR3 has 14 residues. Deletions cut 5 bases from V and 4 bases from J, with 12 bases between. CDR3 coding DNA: TGTGCCACCAGCTGGTCTGGGGGGGGAAACACCATATATTTT. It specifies CATSWSGGGNTIYF.

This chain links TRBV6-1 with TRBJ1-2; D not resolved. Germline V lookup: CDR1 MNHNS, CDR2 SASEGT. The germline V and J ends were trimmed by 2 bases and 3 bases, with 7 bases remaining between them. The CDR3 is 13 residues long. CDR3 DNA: TGTGCCAGCAGTGAAAGTCGGCACTATGGCTACACCTTC. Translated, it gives CASSESRHYGYTF.

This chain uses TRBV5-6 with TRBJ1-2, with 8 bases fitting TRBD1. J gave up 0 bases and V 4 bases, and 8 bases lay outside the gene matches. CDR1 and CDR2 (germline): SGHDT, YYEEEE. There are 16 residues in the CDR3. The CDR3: CASSLQGAKANYGYTF. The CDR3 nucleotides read TGTGCCAGCAGCCTGCAGGGGGCAAAGGCTAACTATGGCTACACCTTC.

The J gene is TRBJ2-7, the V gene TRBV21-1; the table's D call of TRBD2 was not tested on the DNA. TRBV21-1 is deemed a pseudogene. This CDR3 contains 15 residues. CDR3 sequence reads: CASSKMASGSYEQYF. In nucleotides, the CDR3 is TGTGCCAGCAGCAAAATGGCTAGCGGGTCCTACGAGCAGTACTTC.

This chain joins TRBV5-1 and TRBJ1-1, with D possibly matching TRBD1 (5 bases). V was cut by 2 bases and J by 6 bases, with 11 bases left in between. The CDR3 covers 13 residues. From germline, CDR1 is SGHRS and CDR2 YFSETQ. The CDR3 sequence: CASSFGQGAEAFF. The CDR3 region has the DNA TGCGCCAGCAGCTTCGGGCAGGGAGCTGAAGCTTTCTTT.